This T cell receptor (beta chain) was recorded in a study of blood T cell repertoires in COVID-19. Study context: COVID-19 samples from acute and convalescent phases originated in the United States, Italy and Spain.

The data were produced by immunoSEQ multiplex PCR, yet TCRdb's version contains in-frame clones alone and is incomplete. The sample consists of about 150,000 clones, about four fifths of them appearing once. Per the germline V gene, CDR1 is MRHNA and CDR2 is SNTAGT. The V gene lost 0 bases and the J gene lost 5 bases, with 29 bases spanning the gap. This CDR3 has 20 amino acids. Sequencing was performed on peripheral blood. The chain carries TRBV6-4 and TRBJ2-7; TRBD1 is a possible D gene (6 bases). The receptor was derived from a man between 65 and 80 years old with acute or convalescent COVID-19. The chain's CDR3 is CASSDSKYSGPVTGNDEQYF. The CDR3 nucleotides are TGTGCCAGCAGTGACTCGAAGTATTCGGGGCCCGTTACAGGGAACGACGAGCAGTACTTC.